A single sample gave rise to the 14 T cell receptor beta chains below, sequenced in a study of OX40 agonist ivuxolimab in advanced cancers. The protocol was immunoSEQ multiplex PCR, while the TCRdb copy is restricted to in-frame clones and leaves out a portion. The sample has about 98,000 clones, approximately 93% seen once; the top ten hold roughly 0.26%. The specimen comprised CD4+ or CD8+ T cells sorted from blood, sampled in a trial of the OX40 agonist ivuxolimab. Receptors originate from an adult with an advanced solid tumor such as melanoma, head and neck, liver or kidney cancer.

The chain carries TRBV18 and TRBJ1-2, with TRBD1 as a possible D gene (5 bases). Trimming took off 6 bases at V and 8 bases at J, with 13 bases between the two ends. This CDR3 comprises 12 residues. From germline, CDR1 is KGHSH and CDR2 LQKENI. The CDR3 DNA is TGTGCCAGCTCTACGAGGGGCGGCGGCTACACCTTC. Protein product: CASSTRGGGYTF.

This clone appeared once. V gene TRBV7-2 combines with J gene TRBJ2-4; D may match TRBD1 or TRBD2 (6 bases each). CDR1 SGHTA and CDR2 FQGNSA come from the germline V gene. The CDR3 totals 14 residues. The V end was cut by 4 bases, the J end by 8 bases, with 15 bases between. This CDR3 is CASSSPGAVDIQYF. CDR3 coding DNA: TGTGCCAGCAGCTCGCCGGGGGCTGTGGACATTCAGTACTTC. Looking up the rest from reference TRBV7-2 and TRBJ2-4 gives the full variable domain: GAGVSQSPSNKVTEKGKDVELRCDPISGHTALYWYRQSLGQGLEFLIYFQGNSAPDKSGLPSDRFSAERTGGSVSTLTIQRTQQEDSAVYLCASSSPGAVDIQYFGAGTRLSVL.

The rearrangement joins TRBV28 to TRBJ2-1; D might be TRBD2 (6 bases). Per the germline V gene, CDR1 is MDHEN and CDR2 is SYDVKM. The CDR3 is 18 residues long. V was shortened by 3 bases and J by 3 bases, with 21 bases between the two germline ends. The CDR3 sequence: CASSLAGAAGPHYNEQFF. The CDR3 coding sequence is TGTGCCAGCAGTTTGGCGGGCGCGGCGGGGCCTCACTACAATGAGCAGTTCTTC.

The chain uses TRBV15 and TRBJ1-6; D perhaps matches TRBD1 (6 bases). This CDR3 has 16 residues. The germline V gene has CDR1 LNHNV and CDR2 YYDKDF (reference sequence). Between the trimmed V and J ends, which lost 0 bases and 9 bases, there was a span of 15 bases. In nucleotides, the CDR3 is TGTGCCACCAGCAGAGATAATAACAGGGTTGTTTCACCCCTCCACTTT. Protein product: CATSRDNNRVVSPLHF.

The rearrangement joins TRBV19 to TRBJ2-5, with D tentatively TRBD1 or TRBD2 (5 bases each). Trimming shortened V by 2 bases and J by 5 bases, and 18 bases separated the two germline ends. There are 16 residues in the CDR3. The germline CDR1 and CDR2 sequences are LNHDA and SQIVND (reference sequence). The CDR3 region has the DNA TGTGCCAGTAGTATACGTCATAGAGGGGCTAGGGAGACCCAGTACTTC. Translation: CASSIRHRGARETQYF. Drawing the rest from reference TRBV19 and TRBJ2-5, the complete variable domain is DGGITQSPKYLFRKEGQNVTLSCEQNLNHDAMYWYRQDPGQGLRLIYYSQIVNDFQKGDIAEGYSVSREKKESFPLTVTSAQKNPTAFYLCASSIRHRGARETQYFGPGTRLLVL.

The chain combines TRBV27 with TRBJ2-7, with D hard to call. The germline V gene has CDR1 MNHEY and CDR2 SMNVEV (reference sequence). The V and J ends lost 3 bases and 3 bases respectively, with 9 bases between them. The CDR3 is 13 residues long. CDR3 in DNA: TGTGCCAGCAGTTTGGGGTACTACTACGAGCAGTACTTC. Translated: CASSLGYYYEQYF.

The CDR3 loop is CASSGDRGQPQHF. The CDR3 nucleotides are TGTGCCAGCAGTGGGGACAGGGGACAGCCCCAGCATTTT. The chain is built from TRBV6-5 and TRBJ1-5; 10 nucleotides agree with TRBD1. Per the germline V gene, CDR1 is MNHEY and CDR2 is SVGAGI. CDR3 size: 13 residues. The V segment lost 5 bases and the J segment 7 bases; nucleotides outside the gene matches: 2.

The chain's CDR3 is CASSSSTVVRPQHF. In nucleotides, the CDR3 is TGTGCCAGCAGTTCGTCGACGGTGGTTCGGCCCCAGCATTTT. The chain employs TRBV28 and TRBJ1-5; D ambiguous. Germline V gene sequence: CDR1 MDHEN, CDR2 SYDVKM. The CDR3 spans 14 residues. The V and J ends lost 4 bases and 9 bases respectively, with 16 bases between them. The full variable domain, rest sourced from reference TRBV28 and TRBJ1-5, is DVKVTQSSRYLVKRTGEKVFLECVQDMDHENMFWYRQDPGLGLRLIYFSYDVKMKEKGDIPEGYSVSREKKERFSLILESASTNQTSMYLCASSSSTVVRPQHFGDGTRLSIL.

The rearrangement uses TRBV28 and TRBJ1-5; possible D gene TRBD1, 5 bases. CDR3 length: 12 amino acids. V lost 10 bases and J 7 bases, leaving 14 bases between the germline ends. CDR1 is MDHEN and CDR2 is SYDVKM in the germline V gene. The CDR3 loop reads CATGGAEQPQHF. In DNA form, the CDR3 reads TGTGCCACCGGCGGGGCAGAGCAGCCCCAGCATTTT. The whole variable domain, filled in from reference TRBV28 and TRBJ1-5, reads DVKVTQSSRYLVKRTGEKVFLECVQDMDHENMFWYRQDPGLGLRLIYFSYDVKMKEKGDIPEGYSVSREKKERFSLILESASTNQTSMYLCATGGAEQPQHFGDGTRLSIL.

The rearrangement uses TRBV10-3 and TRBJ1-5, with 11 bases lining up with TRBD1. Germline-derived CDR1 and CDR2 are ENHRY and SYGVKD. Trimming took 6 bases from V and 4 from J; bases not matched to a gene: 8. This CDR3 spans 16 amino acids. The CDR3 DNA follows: TGTGCCATCAGAGCCGGGACAGGGGGTTCAAATCAGCCCCAGCATTTT. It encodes CAIRAGTGGSNQPQHF.

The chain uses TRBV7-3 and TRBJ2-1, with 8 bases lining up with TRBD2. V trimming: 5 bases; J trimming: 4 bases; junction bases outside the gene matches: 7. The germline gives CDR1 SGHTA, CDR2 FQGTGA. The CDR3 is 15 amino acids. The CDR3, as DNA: TGTGCCAGCAGCCCATACGGCGGGGGGTACAATGAGCAGTTCTTC. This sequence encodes CASSPYGGGYNEQFF.

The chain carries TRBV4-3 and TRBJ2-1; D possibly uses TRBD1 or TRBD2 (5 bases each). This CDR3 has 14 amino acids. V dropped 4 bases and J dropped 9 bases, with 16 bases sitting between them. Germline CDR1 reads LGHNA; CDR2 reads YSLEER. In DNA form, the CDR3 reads TGCGCCAGCAGCCCGGGACCCTCAAGCGGTGAGCAGTTCTTC. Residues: CASSPGPSSGEQFF.

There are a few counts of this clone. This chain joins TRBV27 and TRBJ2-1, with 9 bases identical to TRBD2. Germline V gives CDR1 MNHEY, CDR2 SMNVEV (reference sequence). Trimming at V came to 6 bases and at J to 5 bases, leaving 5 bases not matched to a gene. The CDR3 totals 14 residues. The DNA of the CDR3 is TGTGCCAGCAGGCGGGCGGGGGGGGACAATGAGCAGTTCTTC. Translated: CASRRAGGDNEQFF.

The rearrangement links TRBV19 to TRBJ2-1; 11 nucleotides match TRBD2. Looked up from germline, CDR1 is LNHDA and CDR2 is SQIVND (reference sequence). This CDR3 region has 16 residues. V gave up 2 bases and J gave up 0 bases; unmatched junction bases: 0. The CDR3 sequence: CASSITSGSSYNEQFF. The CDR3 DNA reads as TGTGCCAGTAGTATAACTAGCGGGAGCTCCTACAATGAGCAGTTCTTC. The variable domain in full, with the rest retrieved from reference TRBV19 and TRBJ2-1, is DGGITQSPKYLFRKEGQNVTLSCEQNLNHDAMYWYRQDPGQGLRLIYYSQIVNDFQKGDIAEGYSVSREKKESFPLTVTSAQKNPTAFYLCASSITSGSSYNEQFFGPGTRLTVL.